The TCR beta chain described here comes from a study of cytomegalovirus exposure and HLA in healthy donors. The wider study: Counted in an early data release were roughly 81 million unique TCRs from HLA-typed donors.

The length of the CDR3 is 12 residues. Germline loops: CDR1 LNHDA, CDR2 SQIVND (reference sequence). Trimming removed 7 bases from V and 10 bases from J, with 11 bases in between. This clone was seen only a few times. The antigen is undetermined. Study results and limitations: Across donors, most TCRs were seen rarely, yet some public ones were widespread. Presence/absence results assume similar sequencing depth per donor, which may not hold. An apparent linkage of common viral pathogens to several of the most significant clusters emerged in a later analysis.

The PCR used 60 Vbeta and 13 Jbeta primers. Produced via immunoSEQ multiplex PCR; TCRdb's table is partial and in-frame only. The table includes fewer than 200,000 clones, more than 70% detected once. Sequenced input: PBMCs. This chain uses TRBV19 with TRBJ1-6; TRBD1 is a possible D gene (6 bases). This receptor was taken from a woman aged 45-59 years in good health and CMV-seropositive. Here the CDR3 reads CASNYRESPLHF. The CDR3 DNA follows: TGTGCCAGTAACTACAGGGAATCACCCCTCCACTTT.